The 25 T cell receptor beta chains reported below all come from one sample, sequenced in a study of response to subunit inactivated influenza vaccine. TCRdb re-called the RT-PCR reads through MiXCR, storing one row per CDR3 protein. Of 550,000 to 600,000 distinct CDR3 sequences listed, 12% are singletons. The sample consisted of PBMCs from blood, taken on the day of vaccination. The receptors come from a man aged 50 to 60 who received an inactivated influenza vaccine.

The chain links TRBV28 to TRBJ2-3, with TRBD1 identical over 10 bases. The CDR3 totals 17 residues. V lost 3 bases and J lost 0; bases outside the gene matches: 6. The V gene's germline CDR1 is MDHEN and CDR2 SYDVKM. As DNA, the CDR3 is TGTGCCAGCAGTTTGGCGGGACAGGGGCCTAGCACAGATACGCAGTATTTT. Encoded protein: CASSLAGQGPSTDTQYF.

V gene TRBV20-1 combines with J gene TRBJ2-1, with 9 bases aligning to TRBD2. The CDR3 has 16 residues. The germline gives CDR1 DFQATT, CDR2 SNEGSKA (reference sequence). Losses at the gene ends were 1 base for V and 5 bases for J; bases not matched to a gene: 9. The CDR3 spells CSARVIGLAIDNEQFF. The CDR3 DNA reads as TGCAGTGCTAGAGTCATAGGACTAGCGATCGACAATGAGCAGTTCTTC.

The gene calls are TRBV5-1 and TRBJ1-1; D is uncertain. Germline-derived CDR1 and CDR2 are SGHRS and YFSETQ. V gave up 0 bases and J gave up 1 base, with 7 bases separating them. This CDR3 has 14 amino acids. CDR3 nucleotides: TGCGCCAGCAGCTTGGGCCCCAAGAACACTGAAGCTTTCTTT. Translating gives CASSLGPKNTEAFF. Variable domain in full (rest from reference TRBV5-1 and TRBJ1-1): KAGVTQTPRYLIKTRGQQVTLSCSPISGHRSVSWYQQTPGQGLQFLFEYFSETQRNKGNFPGRFSGRQFSNSRSEMNVSTLELGDSALYLCASSLGPKNTEAFFGQGTRLTVV.

This clonotype was observed many times. The chain uses TRBV3-1 and TRBJ2-7; 11 nucleotides match TRBD2. Germline V gives CDR1 LGHDT, CDR2 YNNKEL (reference sequence). This CDR3 has 14 residues. The junction had 4 bases not matched to a gene; V was cut back by 5 bases and J by 4 bases. CDR3 in amino acids: CASSVAGGRYEQYF. The CDR3 bases are TGTGCCAGCAGCGTAGCGGGAGGGAGGTACGAGCAGTACTTC.

This clonotype has only a few counts. The rearrangement joins TRBV7-9 to TRBJ2-3; D is uncertain. Trimming left V 1 base short and J 2 bases short, with 10 bases between. This CDR3 spans 15 amino acids. Germline assignment: CDR1 SEHNR and CDR2 FQNEAQ (reference sequence). CDR3 DNA sequence: TGTGCCAGCAGCTTAGAGGTATTGGTCACAGATACGCAGTATTTT. Encoded protein: CASSLEVLVTDTQYF.

This clonotype was seen only once. At one of its ends the junction is not consistent with the germline gene, which may arise from a read error. This chain uses TRBV28 with TRBJ1-4; the D gene is possibly TRBD1 (5 bases). This CDR3 has 18 amino acids. From germline, CDR1 is MDHEN and CDR2 SYDVKM. The CDR3 is CASSLRGFLGGTNEKQFF. For the CDR3, the DNA is TGTGCCAGCAGTTTAAGGGGCTTCCTAGGAGGAACTAATGAAAAACAGTTTTTT.

The table lists this clonotype with a few counts. CDR3 in amino acids: CASSYSSWASGSVGQRYNEQFF. DNA of the CDR3: TGTGCCAGCAGTTACTCGAGTTGGGCTAGCGGGAGTGTTGGCCAAAGATACAATGAGCAGTTCTTC. The J gene is TRBJ2-1, the V gene TRBV6-2 or TRBV6-3; 10 bases match TRBD2. V lost 0 bases and J lost 4; bases outside the gene matches: 21. Germline CDR1 reads MNHEY; CDR2 reads SVGEGT. The CDR3 spans 22 residues.

This clonotype has a handful of counts. This chain connects TRBV6-1 to TRBJ2-2; 9 bases fit TRBD1. The CDR3 extends over 17 amino acids. Germline V gives CDR1 MNHNS, CDR2 SASEGT. After removal of 6 bases from V and 1 base from J, the junction contained 9 bases not matched to a gene. The CDR3 loop reads CASRTIVDRGNTGELFF. The CDR3 DNA is TGTGCCAGCAGGACTATTGTGGACAGGGGGAACACCGGGGAGCTGTTTTTT.

This clonotype has more than one count but fewer than ten. The V gene is TRBV12-3 or TRBV12-4, the J gene TRBJ2-2, with D unclear. The CDR3 is 13 residues long. V gave up 2 bases and J gave up 1 base, with 2 bases separating them. CDR3 amino acids: CASSLKNTGELFF. The CDR3, as DNA: TGTGCCAGCAGTTTAAAGAACACCGGGGAGCTGTTTTTT.

This chain joins TRBV12-3 or TRBV12-4 and TRBJ1-2; D unclear. This CDR3 has 16 amino acids. Trimming left V 3 bases short and J 2 bases short, with 16 bases between. CDR3 nucleotide sequence: TGTGCCAGCAGTTTGGTAGACGGGGAAGTCAACTATGGCTACACCTTC. Translating it yields CASSLVDGEVNYGYTF.

This clonotype has ten or more counts. The chain combines TRBV7-2 with TRBJ2-7, with D perhaps matching TRBD1 or TRBD2 (5 bases each). V was pared by 2 bases and J by 2 bases, with 10 bases between. Germline V gene data show CDR1 as SGHTA and CDR2 as FQGNSA. The CDR3 is 14 amino acids. The CDR3 sequence is CASSLKPGPYEQYF. The DNA for the CDR3 is TGTGCCAGCAGCTTAAAACCGGGACCCTACGAGCAGTACTTC. Looking up the rest from reference TRBV7-2 and TRBJ2-7 gives the full variable domain: GAGVSQSPSNKVTEKGKDVELRCDPISGHTALYWYRQSLGQGLEFLIYFQGNSAPDKSGLPSDRFSAERTGGSVSTLTIQRTQQEDSAVYLCASSLKPGPYEQYFGPGTRLTVT.

This clonotype has more than one count but fewer than ten. This chain uses TRBV10-3 with TRBJ2-7; 12 nucleotides agree with TRBD1. The CDR3 consists of 15 residues. Germline V gives CDR1 ENHRY, CDR2 SYGVKD. The trim removed 7 bases at V and 7 bases at J, leaving 11 bases unmatched. CDR3 bases: TGTGCCATCAAGAAACCGGGACAGGGGGCATGGGAGCAGTACTTC. It specifies CAIKKPGQGAWEQYF.

The sample holds a few counts of this clonotype. The rearrangement joins TRBV11-2 to TRBJ2-7; a weak D match, TRBD1 (6 bases). V lost 1 base and J lost 3, with 13 bases in between. The CDR3 is 15 amino acids. Germline CDR1 and CDR2: SGHAT and FQNNGV. The CDR3 nucleotides are TGTGCCAGCAGCTTAGTTGTCACAGGGAGCTACGAGCAGTACTTC. This sequence encodes CASSLVVTGSYEQYF.

In this sample, this clonotype turned up once. An end of the junction does not agree with germline; a read error may underlie this. The chain combines TRBV12-3 or TRBV12-4 with TRBJ2-3; 9 bases are a match to TRBD2. CDR3 size: 15 residues. The CDR3 DNA is TGTGCCATCAGTTTTGGCGGGGGGGCCTCTGATACGCAGTATTTT. As protein: CAISFGGGASDTQYF.

This clonotype was counted between two and nine times. The V gene is TRBV6-2 or TRBV6-3, the J gene TRBJ2-2; 7 nucleotides line up with TRBD1. This CDR3 comprises 16 residues. Germline trimming cut 8 bases from V and 4 bases from J; bases unmatched to any gene: 13. From germline, CDR1 is MNHEY and CDR2 SVGEGT. The CDR3 region has the DNA TGTGCCAGCCGCAACGTGGGCAGGGGGATCACCGGGGAGCTGTTTTTT. It encodes CASRNVGRGITGELFF.

This clonotype occurred many times. The chain has TRBV20-1 and TRBJ2-1; D is possibly TRBD1 or TRBD2 (6 bases each). The CDR3 is 15 amino acids. Germline CDR1 and CDR2: DFQATT and SNEGSKA (reference sequence). V lost 5 bases, J lost 7 bases, and 21 bases lay in between. CDR3: CSALDIGGSYNEQFF. The CDR3 DNA reads as TGCAGTGCTTTAGATATAGGGGGGAGCTATAATGAGCAGTTCTTC.

The genes are TRBV12-3 or TRBV12-4 and TRBJ1-5; 8 positions agree with TRBD1. The CDR3 runs 15 residues. The V gene end was trimmed by 6 bases and the J gene end by 5 bases; junction bases not matched to a gene: 9. In nucleotides, the CDR3 is TGTGCCAGCAGGCCTGACAGGGGCGGGTATCAGCCCCAGCATTTT. Translated: CASRPDRGGYQPQHF.

The chain recombines TRBV5-1 with TRBJ2-5, with 10 bases aligning to TRBD1. From germline, CDR1 is SGHRS and CDR2 YFSETQ. This CDR3 is built from 18 residues. The V gene end was trimmed by 4 bases and the J gene end by 1 base; junction bases not matched to a gene: 13. The CDR3 reads CASSPPLTGGVGQETQYF. The CDR3 DNA follows: TGCGCCAGCAGCCCACCCCTGACAGGGGGCGTGGGCCAAGAGACCCAGTACTTC. Together with reference TRBV5-1 and TRBJ2-5, the CDR3 gives the full variable domain: KAGVTQTPRYLIKTRGQQVTLSCSPISGHRSVSWYQQTPGQGLQFLFEYFSETQRNKGNFPGRFSGRQFSNSRSEMNVSTLELGDSALYLCASSPPLTGGVGQETQYFGPGTRLLVL.

This clonotype was recorded a few times. This chain links TRBV7-6 with TRBJ2-7, with D possibly TRBD1 on 5 matching bases. V was cut by 5 bases and J by 0 bases, with 8 bases left in between. From germline, CDR1 is SGHVS and CDR2 FNYEAQ. The CDR3 consists of 13 residues. The CDR3 DNA reads as TGTGCCAGCAGCCCGGACACCTCCTACGAGCAGTACTTC. Encoded protein: CASSPDTSYEQYF.

The rearrangement joins TRBV5-1 to TRBJ2-7; D is perhaps TRBD2 (7 bases). The CDR3 has 14 amino acids. Germline loops: CDR1 SGHRS, CDR2 YFSETQ. V dropped 3 bases and J dropped 6 bases, with 16 bases sitting between them. CDR3: CASSSDGGAGEQYF. The CDR3 DNA reads TGCGCCAGCAGCTCGGATGGGGGGGCCGGCGAGCAGTACTTC.

The J gene is TRBJ2-2, the V gene TRBV5-5, with TRBD1 identical over 9 bases. V lost 3 bases, J lost 6 bases, and 6 bases stayed unmatched. Germline V CDR1 and CDR2: SGHKS, YYEKEE (reference sequence). The CDR3 length is 15 residues. CDR3 DNA: TGTGCCAGCAGCTGGGGACAGGGAAGCGCCGGGGAGCTGTTTTTT. Its translation: CASSWGQGSAGELFF.

The rearrangement uses TRBV7-9 and TRBJ2-7; D may be TRBD1 (5 bases). The CDR3 is made up of 15 amino acids. Per germline, CDR1 SEHNR and CDR2 FQNEAQ (reference sequence). V lost 4 bases, J lost 5 bases, and 18 bases lay in between. In DNA form, the CDR3 reads TGTGCCAGCAGCTCGACAGTAAAAGGGCCCAACGAGCAGTACTTC. It codes for CASSSTVKGPNEQYF.

This clonotype appeared a few times. This sequence joins TRBV12-3 or TRBV12-4 and TRBJ2-2, with D perhaps matching TRBD1 or TRBD2 (5 bases each). This CDR3 is built from 13 residues. The ends were cut back, 6 bases at V and 0 bases at J, with 5 bases in the middle. The CDR3 coding sequence is TGTGCCAGCAGGGGACCGAACACCGGGGAGCTGTTTTTT. Translated: CASRGPNTGELFF.

This clonotype has more than one count but fewer than ten. The chain has TRBV6-1 and TRBJ1-2; 7 bases fit TRBD1. CDR1 is MNHNS and CDR2 is SASEGT in the germline V gene. V was clipped by 6 bases and J by 4 bases; unmatched bases: 11. The length of the CDR3 is 15 residues. The CDR3 DNA follows: TGTGCCAGCAGGACAGGGACCTGGATAGGCTATGGCTACACCTTC. Its translation: CASRTGTWIGYGYTF.

This clonotype was detected a few times. This chain links TRBV5-1 with TRBJ1-1; 9 bases align to TRBD1. V shed 2 bases and J 5 bases; nucleotides not matched to a gene: 4. CDR1 SGHRS and CDR2 YFSETQ come from the germline V gene. CDR3 length: 14 amino acids. As DNA, the CDR3 is TGCGCCAGCAGCTTAGGACAGGGGTGGACTGAAGCTTTCTTT. Protein: CASSLGQGWTEAFF.